These T cell receptor beta chains were read from a single sample in a study of molecular identifiers for immune sequencing clone quantification. TCRdb re-called the PCR reads with MiXCR, one entry per CDR3 protein. The data contain about 300,000 distinct CDR3 sequences, over 20% of them singletons. Sequencing used naive CD8+ T cells from blood, with Jurkat cell RNA spiked in. The receptors originated from a human donor in good health. Some libraries in this study had Jurkat cell RNA spiked in. Each CDR3 is given with its conserved first and last residue.

>18|TRBV3-1|TRBJ2-2
CASSQDPALDLNTGELFF
>17|TRBV20-1|TRBJ2-3
CSASHTSSGGYTDTQYF
>14|TRBV4-1|TRBJ2-3
CAARGTVITDTQYF
>18|TRBV6-8|TRBJ2-2
CASSYSFPGTWNTGELFF
>15|TRBV5-1|TRBJ2-5
CASSSKRDLWETQYF
>15|TRBV20-1|TRBJ2-3
CSARDGETSTDTQYF
>16|TRBV13|TRBJ2-3
CASSLGRDRWTDTQYF
>15|TRBV20-1|TRBJ2-3
CSASEPGQGTDTQYF
>14|TRBV4-3|TRBJ1-3
CASSQGSSGNTIYF
>16|TRBV20-1|TRBJ2-5
CSARDLWASGGETQYF
>11|TRBV29-1|TRBJ2-2
CSVNVGRELFF
>15|TRBV20-1|TRBJ2-3
CSAPDRFDYTDTQYF
>14|TRBV6-5|TRBJ1-6
CASNLRQTNSPLHF
>11|TRBV29-1|TRBJ1-1
CSVERNTEAFF
>12|TRBV30|TRBJ2-5
CAWRRIGETQYF
>16|TRBV9|TRBJ2-7
CASSVGGAAISYEQYF
>15|TRBV7-2|TRBJ1-2
CASSLYMGRGYGYTF
>17|TRBV6-2/TRBV6-3|TRBJ1-5
CASSYGAGGSGNQPQHF
>11|TRBV27|TRBJ1-1
CASSFAAEAFF
>14|TRBV28|TRBJ1-5
CASTVDPNYQPQHF
>12|TRBV7-9|TRBJ1-5
CASSVQGQPQHF
>15|TRBV6-5|TRBJ2-5
CASSYSPVQKETQYF
>18|TRBV15|TRBJ1-6
CATSRGRELSSYNSPLHF
>16|TRBV30|TRBJ2-3
CAWSPGLAGKTDTQYF
>17|TRBV5-8|TRBJ2-2
CASSFGAGELNTGELFF
>12|TRBV28|TRBJ2-3
CASGDSTDTQYF
>19|TRBV28|TRBJ2-3
CASSGEKSGIRASTDTQYF
>14|TRBV7-2|TRBJ2-7
CASSPGTGQYEQYF
>15|TRBV5-1|TRBJ2-2
CASSLGDTHTGELFF
>12|TRBV20-1|TRBJ1-2
CSAPEGHYGYTF
>17|TRBV6-5|TRBJ1-4
CASSYEGRRGTNEKLFF
>12|TRBV16|TRBJ2-7
CASSQFPQEQYF
>12|TRBV27|TRBJ1-1
CASSLMGSEAFF
>12|TRBV11-2|TRBJ2-3
CASSDWGDTQYF
>19|TRBV11-2|TRBJ2-5
CASSLHPMDRGVPQETQYF
>19|TRBV3-1|TRBJ2-2
CASSQPTYRGAEYGGELFF
>13|TRBV7-9|TRBJ2-3
CASSLYPADTQYF
>14|TRBV27|TRBJ2-7
CASSLLASQYEQYF
>17|TRBV5-5|TRBJ1-5
CASSFPRVRGWNQPQHF
>13|TRBV11-2|TRBJ2-1
CASSLVTGSEQFF
>14|TRBV7-2|TRBJ2-7
CASSLALAGYEQYF